One sample yielded the 9 T cell receptor beta chains listed below, sequenced in a study of OX40 agonist ivuxolimab in advanced cancers. Produced via immunoSEQ multiplex PCR; TCRdb's table is partial and in-frame only. The table lists roughly 100,000 clones, 86% of them singletons. The sample here was CD4+ or CD8+ T cells sorted from blood, taken in a trial of the OX40 agonist ivuxolimab. Every receptor here comes from an adult with an advanced solid tumor such as melanoma, head and neck, liver or kidney cancer.

This chain links TRBV27 with TRBJ2-1; D might be TRBD1 or TRBD2, each matching 6 bases. Germline CDR1 is MNHEY and CDR2 is SMNVEV (reference sequence). Between the trimmed V and J ends, which lost 5 bases and 8 bases, there was a span of 16 bases. This CDR3 is 14 amino acids long. The CDR3 sequence is CASSPAWGADEQFF. The DNA of the CDR3 is TGTGCCAGCAGTCCCGCCTGGGGGGCGGATGAGCAGTTCTTC.

The chain has TRBV7-6 and TRBJ1-4; TRBD1 agrees at 7 bases. V shed 5 bases, J shed 7 bases, and the junction held 10 bases outside the gene matches. This CDR3 is built from 15 residues. From germline, CDR1 is SGHVS and CDR2 FNYEAQ. The CDR3 is CASSLAGTAGEKLFF. CDR3 nucleotides: TGTGCCAGCAGCCTCGCCGGGACAGCGGGTGAAAAACTGTTTTTT.

The chain uses TRBV27 and TRBJ2-1; D may match TRBD1 or TRBD2 (5 bases each). CDR1 and CDR2 from the germline V gene are MNHEY and SMNVEV (reference sequence). Between the trimmed V and J ends, which lost 6 bases and 2 bases, there was a span of 14 bases. The CDR3 sequence is 15 residues long. The CDR3 coding sequence is TGTGCCAGCAGCTTCCAGGGAGACGCCTACAATGAGCAGTTCTTC. This encodes CASSFQGDAYNEQFF.

The chain recombines TRBV4-3 with TRBJ1-2, with D perhaps matching TRBD1 (6 bases). The V end was cut by 3 bases, the J end by 4 bases, with 15 bases between. Germline V gives CDR1 LGHNA, CDR2 YSLEER. The CDR3 contains 15 residues. The CDR3 nucleotides are TGCGCCAGCAGCCATAGACAGGTCGAGACCTATGGCTACACCTTC. Translated: CASSHRQVETYGYTF.

This clone was counted only a few times. This chain links TRBV19 with TRBJ2-7, with 7 bases lining up with TRBD1. V lost 5 bases to trimming and J lost 4 bases; unmatched junction nucleotides: 11. Germline V CDR1 and CDR2: LNHDA, SQIVND (reference sequence). The CDR3 length is 15 residues. The CDR3 loop reads CASSFRDRTIYEQYF. CDR3 DNA sequence: TGTGCCAGTAGTTTCCGGGACAGAACCATATACGAGCAGTACTTC.

V gene TRBV11-3 combines with J gene TRBJ2-6; D is unclear. This CDR3 region has 12 residues. CDR1 and CDR2 from the germline V gene are SGHNT and YENEEA. V shed 6 bases and J shed 2 bases, with 2 bases lying between them. The CDR3 coding sequence is TGTGCCAGCAGACCTGGGGCCAACGTCCTGACTTTC. Translating gives CASRPGANVLTF. The variable domain in full, completed from reference TRBV11-3 and TRBJ2-6, reads EAGVVQSPRYKIIEKKQPVAFWCNPISGHNTLYWYLQNLGQGPELLIRYENEEAVDDSQLPKDRFSAERLKGVDSTLKIQPAELGDSAVYLCASRPGANVLTFGAGSRLTVL.

The rearrangement uses TRBV10-1 and TRBJ1-1, with 8 bases lining up with TRBD1. Germline lookup yields CDR1 WNHNN and CDR2 SYGVQD (reference sequence). The CDR3 has 14 amino acids. V gave up 6 bases and J gave up 5 bases; unmatched junction bases: 8. CDR3 in amino acids: CASSTNRGVTEAFF. CDR3 in DNA: TGCGCCAGCAGCACGAACAGGGGGGTGACTGAAGCTTTCTTT.

By its share, this clone is medium-sized (0.01 to 0.1%). The chain uses TRBV4-2 and TRBJ2-3, with 10 bases that match TRBD2. V shed 3 bases and J 0 bases; nucleotides not matched to a gene: 6. This CDR3 contains 17 residues. Germline V CDR1 and CDR2: LGHNA, YNFKEQ. The CDR3 spells CASSQIGTSASTDTQYF. In DNA form, the CDR3 reads TGTGCCAGCAGCCAGATAGGGACTAGCGCGAGCACAGATACGCAGTATTTT.

J is TRBJ2-2 and V is TRBV12-5; D may be TRBD1 (5 bases). Germline V gene lookup returns CDR1 LGHNT and CDR2 FRNRAP. The germline V and J ends were trimmed by 8 bases and 0 bases, with 7 bases remaining between them. CDR3 length equals 13 residues. The CDR3 DNA reads TGTGCTAGTAGGGGATCGAACACCGGGGAGCTGTTTTTT. Its protein product is CASRGSNTGELFF.